The TCR beta chain under discussion was sequenced for a study of T-cell memory formation after mild COVID-19. TCRdb used MiXCR to reprocess the 5' RACE reads, holding one entry per CDR3 protein. The table lists hundreds of thousands of distinct CDR3 sequences, about a sixth of them singletons, with about 12% in the top ten. Study-level findings and limits: Certain responding clones were present in pre-infection memory, suggesting participation of cross-reactive memory. Mainly in CM and EM were contracting CD4+ clones; CD8+ were in EMRA.

A note on this clonotype: Antigen: not known.

Germline loops: CDR1 MNHNS, CDR2 SASEGT. CDR3 length: 15 amino acids. V was shortened by 7 bases and J by 4 bases, with 20 bases between the two germline ends. The chain joins TRBV6-1 to TRBJ2-7; the D call may be TRBD1 or TRBD2 (5 bases each). The sample was PBMCs or a T cell subset sorted from them (not recorded which). This TCR was sampled from an adult woman who had mild COVID-19 (a few samples of this study predate the infection). Cell type and time point are not known. CDR3 bases: TGTGCCAGCACCCGAGGGCAGGGCATGGGTTACGAGCAGTACTTC. Protein: CASTRGQGMGYEQYF.